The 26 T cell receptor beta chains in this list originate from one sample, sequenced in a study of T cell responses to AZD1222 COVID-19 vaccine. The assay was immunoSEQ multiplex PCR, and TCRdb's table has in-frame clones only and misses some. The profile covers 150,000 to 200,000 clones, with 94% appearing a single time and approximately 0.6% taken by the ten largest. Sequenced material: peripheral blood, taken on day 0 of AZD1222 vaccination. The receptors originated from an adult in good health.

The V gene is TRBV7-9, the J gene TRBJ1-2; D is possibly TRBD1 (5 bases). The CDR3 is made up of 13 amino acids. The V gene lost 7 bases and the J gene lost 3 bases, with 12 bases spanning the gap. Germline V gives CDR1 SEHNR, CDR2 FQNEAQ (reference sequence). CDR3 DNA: TGTGCCAGCACCCTAGACAGATACTATGGCTACACCTTC. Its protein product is CASTLDRYYGYTF.

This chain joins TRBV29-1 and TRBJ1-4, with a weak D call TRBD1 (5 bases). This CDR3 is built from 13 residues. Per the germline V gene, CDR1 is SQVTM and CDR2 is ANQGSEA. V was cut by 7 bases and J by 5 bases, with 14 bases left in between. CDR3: CSALTGTNEKLFF. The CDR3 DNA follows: TGCAGCGCCCTAACAGGCACGAATGAAAAACTGTTTTTT. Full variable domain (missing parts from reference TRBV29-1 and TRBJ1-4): SAVISQKPSRDICQRGTSLTIQCQVDSQVTMMFWYRQQPGQSLTLIATANQGSEATYESGFVIDKFPISRPNLTFSTLTVSNMSPEDSSIYLCSALTGTNEKLFFGSGTQLSVL.

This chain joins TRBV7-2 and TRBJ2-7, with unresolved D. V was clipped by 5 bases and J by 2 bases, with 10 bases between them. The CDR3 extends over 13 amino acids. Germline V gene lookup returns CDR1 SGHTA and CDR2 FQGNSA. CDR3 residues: CASSLLVAYEQYF. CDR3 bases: TGTGCCAGCAGCCTCCTGGTCGCCTACGAGCAGTACTTC.

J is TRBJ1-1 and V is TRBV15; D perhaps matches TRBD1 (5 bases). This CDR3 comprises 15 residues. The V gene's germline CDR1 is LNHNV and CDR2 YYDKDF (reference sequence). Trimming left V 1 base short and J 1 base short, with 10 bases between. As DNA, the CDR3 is TGTGCCACCAGCAGAGGGCCGACAGAGAACACTGAAGCTTTCTTT. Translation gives CATSRGPTENTEAFF.

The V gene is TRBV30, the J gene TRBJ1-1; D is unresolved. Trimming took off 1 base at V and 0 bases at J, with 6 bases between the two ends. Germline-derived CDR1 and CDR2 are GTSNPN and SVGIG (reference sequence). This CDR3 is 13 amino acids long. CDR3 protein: CAWSDGMNTEAFF. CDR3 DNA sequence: TGTGCCTGGAGTGACGGGATGAACACTGAAGCTTTCTTT.

The CDR3 region is CASSLQGANTGELFF. In DNA, the CDR3 is TGTGCCAGCAGTTTACAGGGTGCGAACACCGGGGAGCTGTTTTTT. V gene TRBV6-5 combines with J gene TRBJ2-2; tentatively, D is TRBD1 (6 bases). CDR3 length: 15 amino acids. Trimming stripped 4 bases from V and 0 bases from J, with 9 bases between. In germline, CDR1 is MNHEY, CDR2 SVGAGI.

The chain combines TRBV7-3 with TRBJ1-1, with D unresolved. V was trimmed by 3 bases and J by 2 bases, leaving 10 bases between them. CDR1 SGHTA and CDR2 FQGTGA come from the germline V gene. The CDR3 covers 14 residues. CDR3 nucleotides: TGTGCCAGCAGCTTCGGGTGGGATAACACTGAAGCTTTCTTT. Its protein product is CASSFGWDNTEAFF.

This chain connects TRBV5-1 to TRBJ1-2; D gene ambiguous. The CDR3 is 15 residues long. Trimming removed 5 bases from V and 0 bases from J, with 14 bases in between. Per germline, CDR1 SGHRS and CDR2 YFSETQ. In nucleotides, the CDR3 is TGCGCCAGCAGTGCGGCGTTGGCTGCTAACTATGGCTACACCTTC. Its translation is CASSAALAANYGYTF.

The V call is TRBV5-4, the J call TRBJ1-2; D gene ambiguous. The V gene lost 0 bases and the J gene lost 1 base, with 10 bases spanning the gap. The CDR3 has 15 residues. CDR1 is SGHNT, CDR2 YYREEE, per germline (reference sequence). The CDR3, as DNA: TGTGCCAGCAGCTTGGTCAGTCTGTTTAACTATGGCTACACCTTC. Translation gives CASSLVSLFNYGYTF.

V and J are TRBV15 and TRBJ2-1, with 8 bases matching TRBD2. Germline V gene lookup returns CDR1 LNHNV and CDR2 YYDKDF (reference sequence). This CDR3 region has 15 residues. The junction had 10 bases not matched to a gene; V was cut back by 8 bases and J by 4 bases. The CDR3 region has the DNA TGTGCCACCCGTATTACTAGCGGTTCTTACAATGAGCAGTTCTTC. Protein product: CATRITSGSYNEQFF. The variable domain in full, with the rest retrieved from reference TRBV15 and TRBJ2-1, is DAMVIQNPRYQVTQFGKPVTLSCSQTLNHNVMYWYQQKSSQAPKLLFHYYDKDFNNEADTPDNFQSRRPNTSFCFLDIRSPGLGDTAMYLCATRITSGSYNEQFFGPGTRLTVL.

The CDR3 DNA sequence: TGTGCCAGTAGTTCCCCCGGGACAGTTTACAATGAGCAGTTCTTC. Translation gives CASSSPGTVYNEQFF. This rearrangement joins TRBV19 to TRBJ2-1, with 7 nucleotides matching TRBD1. The J segment lost 4 bases and the V segment lost 5 bases, leaving 8 bases of the junction unmatched. The CDR3 is 15 amino acids. The germline V gene has CDR1 LNHDA and CDR2 SQIVND (reference sequence).

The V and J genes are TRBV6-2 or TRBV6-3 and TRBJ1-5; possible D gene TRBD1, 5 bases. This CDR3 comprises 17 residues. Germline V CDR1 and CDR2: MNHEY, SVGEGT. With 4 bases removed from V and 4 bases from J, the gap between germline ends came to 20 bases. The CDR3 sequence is CASSSRIGTVFNQPQHF. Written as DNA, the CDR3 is TGTGCCAGCAGTTCCCGCATCGGGACTGTTTTTAATCAGCCCCAGCATTTT.

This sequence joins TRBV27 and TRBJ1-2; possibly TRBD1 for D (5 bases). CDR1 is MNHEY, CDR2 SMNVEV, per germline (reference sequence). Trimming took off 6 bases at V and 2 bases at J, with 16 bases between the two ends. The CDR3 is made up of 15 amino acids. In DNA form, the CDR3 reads TGTGCCAGCAGGTGGTCGGGGGGATGGAACTATGGCTACACCTTC. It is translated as CASRWSGGWNYGYTF.

CDR3: CASSPGGSHADTQYF. The CDR3 nucleotides read TGTGCCAGCAGCCCCGGGGGATCCCACGCAGATACGCAGTATTTT. V usage is TRBV28 and J usage is TRBJ2-3, with D perhaps matching TRBD2 (6 bases). Trimming took 6 bases from V and 4 from J, leaving 17 bases between them. This CDR3 is built from 15 residues. Germline assignment: CDR1 MDHEN and CDR2 SYDVKM.

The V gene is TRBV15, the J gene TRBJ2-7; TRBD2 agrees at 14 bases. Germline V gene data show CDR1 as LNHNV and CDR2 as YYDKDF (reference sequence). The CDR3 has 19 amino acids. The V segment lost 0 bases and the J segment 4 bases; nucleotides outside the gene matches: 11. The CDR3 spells CATSRDGVGLAGAGYEQYF. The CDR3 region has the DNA TGTGCCACCAGCAGAGATGGGGTGGGACTAGCGGGAGCTGGTTACGAGCAGTACTTC.

The CDR3 sequence: CASSREVAGGQGADTQYF. In DNA form, the CDR3 reads TGTGCCAGCAGCCGGGAGGTAGCGGGAGGCCAAGGCGCAGATACGCAGTATTTT. The V and J genes are TRBV4-2 and TRBJ2-3; 10 bases are shared with TRBD2. Germline lookup yields CDR1 LGHNA and CDR2 YNFKEQ. V gave up 4 bases and J gave up 4 bases; unmatched junction bases: 14. The CDR3 loop spans 18 amino acids.

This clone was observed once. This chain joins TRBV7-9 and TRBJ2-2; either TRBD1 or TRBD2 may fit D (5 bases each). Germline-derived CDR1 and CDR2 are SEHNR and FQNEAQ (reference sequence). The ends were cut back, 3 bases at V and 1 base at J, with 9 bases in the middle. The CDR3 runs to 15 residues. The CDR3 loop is CASSFSGRNTGELFF. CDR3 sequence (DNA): TGTGCCAGCAGCTTCTCAGGGAGGAACACCGGGGAGCTGTTTTTT. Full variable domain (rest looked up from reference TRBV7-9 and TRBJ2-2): DTGVSQNPRHKITKRGQNVTFRCDPISEHNRLYWYRQTLGQGPEFLTYFQNEAQLEKSRLLSDRFSAERPKGSFSTLEIQRTEQGDSAMYLCASSFSGRNTGELFFGEGSRLTVL.

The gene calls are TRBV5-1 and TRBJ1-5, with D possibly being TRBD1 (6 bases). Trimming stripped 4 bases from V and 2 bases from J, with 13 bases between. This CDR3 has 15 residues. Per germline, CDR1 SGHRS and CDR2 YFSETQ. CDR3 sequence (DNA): TGCGCCAGCAGCGGGGGCGGGGAGGGCAATCAGCCCCAGCATTTT. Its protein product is CASSGGGEGNQPQHF.

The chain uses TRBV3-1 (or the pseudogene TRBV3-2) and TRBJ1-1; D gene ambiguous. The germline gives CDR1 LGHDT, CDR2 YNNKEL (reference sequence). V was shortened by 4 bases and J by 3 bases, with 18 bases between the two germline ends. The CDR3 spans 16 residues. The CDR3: CASSLRTPVGDTEAFF. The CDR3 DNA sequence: TGTGCCAGCAGCCTAAGAACCCCGGTTGGCGACACTGAAGCTTTCTTT.

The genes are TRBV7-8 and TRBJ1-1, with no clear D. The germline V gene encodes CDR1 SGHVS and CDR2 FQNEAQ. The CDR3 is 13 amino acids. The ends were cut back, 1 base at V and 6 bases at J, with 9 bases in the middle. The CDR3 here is CASSLGGTAEAFF. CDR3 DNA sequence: TGTGCCAGCAGCTTAGGGGGAACGGCTGAAGCTTTCTTT. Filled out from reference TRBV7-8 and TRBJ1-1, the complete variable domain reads GAGVSQSPRYKVAKRGQDVALRCDPISGHVSLFWYQQALGQGPEFLTYFQNEAQLDKSGLPSDRFFAERPEGSVSTLKIQRTQQEDSAVYLCASSLGGTAEAFFGQGTRLTVV.

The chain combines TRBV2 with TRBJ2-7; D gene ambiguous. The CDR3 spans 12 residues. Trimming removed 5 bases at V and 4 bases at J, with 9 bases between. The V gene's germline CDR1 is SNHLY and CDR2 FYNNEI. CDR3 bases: TGTGCCAGCAGTAAAAGTGAGTACGAGCAGTACTTC. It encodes CASSKSEYEQYF.

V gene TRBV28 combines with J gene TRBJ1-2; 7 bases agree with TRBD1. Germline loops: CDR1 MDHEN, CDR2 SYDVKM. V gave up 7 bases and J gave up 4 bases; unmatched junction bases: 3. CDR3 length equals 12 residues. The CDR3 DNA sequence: TGTGCCAGCAACAGGGGCCCCTATGGCTACACCTTC. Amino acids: CASNRGPYGYTF.

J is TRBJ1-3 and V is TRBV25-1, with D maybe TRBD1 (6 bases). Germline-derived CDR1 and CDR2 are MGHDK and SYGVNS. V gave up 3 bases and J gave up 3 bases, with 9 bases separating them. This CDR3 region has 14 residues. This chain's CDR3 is CASSDSGVGNTIYF. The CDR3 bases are TGTGCCAGCAGTGACTCAGGGGTTGGAAACACCATATATTTT.

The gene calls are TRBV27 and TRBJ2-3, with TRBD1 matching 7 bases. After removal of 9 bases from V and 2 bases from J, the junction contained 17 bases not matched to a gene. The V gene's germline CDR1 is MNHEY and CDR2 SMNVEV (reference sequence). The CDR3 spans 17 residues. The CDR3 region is CASKTGNPFTHTDTQYF. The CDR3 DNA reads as TGTGCCAGTAAGACAGGGAATCCCTTTACCCACACAGATACGCAGTATTTT.

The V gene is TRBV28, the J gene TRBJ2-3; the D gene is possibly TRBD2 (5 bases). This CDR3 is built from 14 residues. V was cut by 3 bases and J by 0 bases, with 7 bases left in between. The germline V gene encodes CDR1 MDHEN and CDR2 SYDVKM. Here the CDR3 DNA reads TGTGCCAGCAGTTTCGGCGGGAGCACAGATACGCAGTATTTT. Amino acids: CASSFGGSTDTQYF.

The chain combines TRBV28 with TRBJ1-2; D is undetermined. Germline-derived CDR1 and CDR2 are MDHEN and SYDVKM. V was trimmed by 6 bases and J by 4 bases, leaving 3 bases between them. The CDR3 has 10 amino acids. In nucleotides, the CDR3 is TGTGCCAGCAGGGGCTATGGCTACACCTTC. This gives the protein CASRGYGYTF.